The T cell receptor (beta chain) described here comes from a study of CD8 T cells in Susac syndrome. RNA, at roughly 0.45 to 1 ug, was reverse transcribed with random hexamers. One entry per CDR3 protein, called by TCRdb with MiXCR from the immunoSEQ multiplex PCR reads. The data show some 400,000 distinct CDR3 sequences, 75% to 90% seen once. CDR3 size: 15 residues. The V and J ends lost 1 base and 3 bases respectively, with 15 bases between them. Germline V gives CDR1 GTSNPN, CDR2 SVGIG (reference sequence). The chain joins TRBV30 to TRBJ1-2; tentatively, D is TRBD1 (6 bases). The receptor was derived from a human donor with multiple sclerosis. Sequencing was done on a sample of CD8+ T cells from PBMCs. This chain's CDR3 is CAWSGWDKIDYGYTF. The CDR3 coding sequence is TGTGCCTGGAGTGGGTGGGACAAAATCGACTATGGCTACACCTTC. Complete variable domain (other parts from reference TRBV30 and TRBJ1-2): SQTIHQWPATLVQPVGSPLSLECTVEGTSNPNLYWYRQAAGRGLQLLFYSVGIGQISSEVPQNLSASRPQDRQFILSSKKLLLSDSGFYLCAWSGWDKIDYGYTFGSGTRLTVV.